Sequencing of this TCR beta chain was carried out in a study of shared clonotypes between healthy human individuals. This clone was seen a handful of times. Its antigen is currently unknown. General study results and limits: Depth was large, yet rarefaction showed that sorted-subset sequencing was incomplete.

Germline CDR1 MNHNS, CDR2 SASEGT. The V gene lost 4 bases and the J gene lost 0 bases, with 16 bases spanning the gap. The CDR3 consists of 17 residues. Some clones are missing from TCRdb's copy, which holds only in-frame ones; the method was immunoSEQ multiplex PCR. The table records roughly 1,600,000 clones, approximately 98.5% of them present only once. V usage is TRBV6-1 and J usage is TRBJ1-3; no reliable D call. This receptor was obtained from a man aged 25 to 45 in good health. The sample was naive CD4+ T cells sorted from blood. Subset defined: CD45RA+ positively selected. The CDR3 region has the DNA TGTGCCAGCAGTGCGACGGACGGAATGATCTCTGGAAACACCATATATTTT. Its translation is CASSATDGMISGNTIYF.